What follows describes a single TCR beta chain. This clonotype was counted between two and nine times. Its antigen remains undetermined. No much larger clone exists at a distance of one base, and base qualities are not known. Unfractionated whole blood was collected in Tempus Blood RNA tubes, and total RNA was extracted from that blood. A handful of healthy volunteers acted as controls for TCR sequencing and had blood drawn at day 0, 2 weeks and 6 weeks. The data were obtained in a study of human T cells and chemical hapten exposure (dated by TCRdb to the early 2020s). About the full investigation: Libraries were combined into a pool for sequencing, and differences in TCR yield between samples came mainly from small differences in library volumes within the pool. This study followed changes in the peripheral blood TCR repertoire in vivo during primary and secondary sensitization of alopecia patients to the hapten diphenylcyclopropenone (DPC). What the work shows at the level of the full study, not this receptor alone: After repeated subsampling, the strength of the expansion versus patch-test correlation and the threshold at which it became significant changed. No change with DPC sensitization was found in the number of TCRs above 1 in 1000 frequency, and no evidence of global repertoire structure alterations was found.

V and J are truncated by 1 base and 1 base respectively, leaving an intervening sequence of 6 bases. The CDR1 and CDR2 encoded by the germline V gene (reference sequence) are SGHKS and YYEKEE. Including cysteine and phenylalanine, the CDR3 has 13 amino acids. The kept DNA is CDR3 alone, 39 bases in frame from the first base. During library preparation, unique molecular identifiers were attached to individual cDNA molecules so that TCRs could be counted in a quantitative, reproducible way. For every blood RNA sample, sequencing covered both the TCR alpha and TCR beta chains. The original methods were these. The median number of TCRs per sample was over 85,000, ranging from 23,224 to 690,600. V, J and CDR3 annotation of the TCR reads was carried out using the Decombinator software suite. Every sample was subsampled to the same number of TCRs (28,000) for the PS versus PT1 abundance plots. TCRs were defined as expanded if absent before sensitization and observed at least eight times at the 2-week time point. TCRdb applied fastp at Q25 and MiXCR to the public reads, then kept only in-frame beta chains. Here each entry gathers all rows of one CDR3 protein and keeps the most common genes and DNA. TCRdb, rather than the study authors, made the V and J calls. This sample lists 120,000 or so distinct CDR3 sequences; over 7% were detected once. The ten largest account for about 1.4% of the sample.

Sequenced material: whole blood. The TCR comes from a human donor in good health. Some clones in this sample may be carry-over from other donors' samples. Donor details come from another sample of the same person, matched by shared clones. Recombination linked TRBV5-5 to TRBJ2-7, with the D gene not clear enough to name. DNA sequence: TGTGCCAGCAGCTTGAGGTTTTCCTACGAGCAGTACTTC. It codes for CASSLRFSYEQYF.